Listed here are 3 T cell receptor beta chains from one sample, sequenced in a study of T cell responses to AZD1222 COVID-19 vaccine. Clones were sequenced by immunoSEQ multiplex PCR, and TCRdb holds only the in-frame ones, with some missing. The repertoire includes roughly 67,000 clones, 80% to 90% of them detected once, and 28% sits in the top ten. Source: peripheral blood, taken 28 days after the second AZD1222 dose. These receptors were taken from an adult who received the AZD1222 COVID-19 vaccine.

The sample holds one count of this clone. V and J are TRBV12-3 or TRBV12-4 and TRBJ2-2; weak D call: TRBD2 (6 bases). V lost 3 bases, J lost 8 bases, and 7 bases lay in between. This CDR3 comprises 12 residues. The CDR3 bases are TGTGCCAGCAGTTTCGGGGGAGGGGAGCTGTTTTTT. Translation gives CASSFGGGELFF.

The rearrangement joins TRBV28 to TRBJ1-4, with D possibly matching TRBD1 (5 bases). This CDR3 is 15 amino acids long. Trimming left V 4 bases short and J 8 bases short, with 17 bases between. The V gene's germline CDR1 is MDHEN and CDR2 SYDVKM. The CDR3 coding sequence is TGTGCCAGCAGTTCCCCCTCCGGGGCGGACGAAAAACTGTTTTTT. Translated: CASSSPSGADEKLFF.

The chain is built from TRBV4-2 and TRBJ2-2, with TRBD2 matching 9 bases. The CDR3 is made up of 16 amino acids. V lost 4 bases and J lost 6; bases outside the gene matches: 9. Germline CDR1 is LGHNA and CDR2 is YNFKEQ. CDR3 sequence reads: CASSRGTSKDAGELFF. The CDR3 DNA reads as TGTGCCAGCAGCCGCGGGACTAGCAAGGACGCCGGGGAGCTGTTTTTT.